This T cell receptor beta chain was sequenced for a study of T-cell reconstitution after alpha-beta-depleted transplantation in children. This clonotype was found a few times. Its antigen is as yet unknown. Preparation of the TCRbeta library was carried out with unique molecular identifiers. TCRdb processed the PCR reads anew with MiXCR; each CDR3 protein has one entry. The table includes 480,000 or so distinct CDR3 sequences, 8% to 11% detected once. Findings of the study overall: At the one-year point after transplant, T-cell counts and TCRbeta diversity were found to come mostly from T cells that had been newly produced. Several hundred expanded graft clones reportedly supplied alpha-beta T cells about two months after transplant. Recipient T cells and thymic progenitors that survived were the source of the high TCRbeta diversity seen at day 60 in some patients.

Sequences were derived from PBMCs, sampled before TCRalphabeta/CD19-depleted stem cell transplant. The TCR originated in a child aged 2 to 10 with inherited bone marrow failure, due to receive a stem cell transplant.

DNA for the CDR3: TGTGCCAGTAGTCCAAGGACAGGGTATAGCAATCAGCCCCAGCATTTT. As protein: CASSPRTGYSNQPQHF. The chain links TRBV19 to TRBJ1-5; 8 nucleotides agree with TRBD1. Per the germline V gene, CDR1 is LNHDA and CDR2 is SQIVND (reference sequence). J lost 0 bases, V lost 5 bases, and 6 bases had no gene match. CDR3 length: 16 residues.